The clone carrying this T cell receptor beta chain is classed as medium-sized. What it recognizes is unknown. The sample originates from a study of liver allograft versus peripheral blood T cells. Study background: Repertoires of T cell receptors in transplanted livers were compared with recipients' peripheral blood repertoires.

The study, taken as a whole, reports: Inside liver allografts, T cell receptor repertoires reportedly diverged from the repertoires found in peripheral blood.

TCRdb independently ran MiXCR on the reads; one entry per CDR3 protein. The sample lists 9,500 to 12,000 distinct CDR3 sequences; about a quarter were seen once. V shed 5 bases and J 4 bases; nucleotides not matched to a gene: 4. Germline lookup yields CDR1 MNHEY and CDR2 SVGAGI. The CDR3 sequence is 13 residues long. This chain connects TRBV6-5 to TRBJ1-2; the match to TRBD1 covers 7 bases. This TCR was sampled from a human patient who had a liver transplant. Some T cells may be provided by the graft donor. The CDR3: CASSTGTAYGYTF. Written as DNA, the CDR3 is TGTGCCAGCAGTACCGGGACAGCCTATGGCTACACCTTC.